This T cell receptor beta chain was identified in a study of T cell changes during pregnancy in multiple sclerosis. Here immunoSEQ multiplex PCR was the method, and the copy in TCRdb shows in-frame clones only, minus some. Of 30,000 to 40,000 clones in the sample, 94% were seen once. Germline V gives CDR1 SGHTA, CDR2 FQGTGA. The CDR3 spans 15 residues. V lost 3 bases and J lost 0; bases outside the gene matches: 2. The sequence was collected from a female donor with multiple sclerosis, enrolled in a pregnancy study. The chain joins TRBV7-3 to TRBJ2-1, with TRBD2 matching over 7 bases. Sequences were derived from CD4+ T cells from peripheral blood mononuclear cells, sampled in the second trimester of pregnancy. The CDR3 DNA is TGTGCCAGCAGCTTTGGCGGGAGCTCCTACAATGAGCAGTTCTTC. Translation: CASSFGGSSYNEQFF.